Each of the 28 T cell receptor beta chains below was sequenced from the same sample in a study of blood T cell repertoires in COVID-19. The table came from immunoSEQ multiplex PCR; TCRdb's copy has only in-frame clones and leaves some out. The sample yields 200,000 to 250,000 clones, about 89% seen once. The sequenced sample was PBMCs or T cells enriched from blood (not recorded which). The receptors were sampled from a woman aged 18-29 years who had recovered from COVID-19.

V and J are TRBV5-1 and TRBJ2-7; 8 nucleotides agree with TRBD1. This CDR3 has 13 residues. Germline CDR1 SGHRS, CDR2 YFSETQ. V shed 4 bases, J shed 7 bases, and the junction held 7 bases outside the gene matches. Here the CDR3 DNA reads TGCGCCAGCAGCAACCAGGGGGCGCGTGAGCAGTACTTC. It encodes CASSNQGAREQYF.

The J gene is TRBJ1-3, the V gene TRBV18; perhaps TRBD1 as D (6 bases). V was pared by 1 base and J by 3 bases, with 10 bases between. The CDR3 covers 15 residues. The germline V gene encodes CDR1 KGHSH and CDR2 LQKENI. CDR3 bases: TGTGCCAGCTCACCACTGGGGGCAGGTGGAAACACCATATATTTT. It codes for CASSPLGAGGNTIYF.

V and J are TRBV6-5 and TRBJ1-3; no definite D call. V dropped 9 bases and J dropped 2 bases, with 11 bases sitting between them. The CDR3 runs to 13 residues. Germline values: CDR1 MNHEY, CDR2 SVGAGI. DNA for the CDR3: TGTGCCAGTGGGGAGGGTACTGGAAACACCATATATTTT. The encoded protein is CASGEGTGNTIYF.

The chain combines TRBV2 with TRBJ1-5, with 7 bases aligning to TRBD1. Per the germline V gene, CDR1 is SNHLY and CDR2 is FYNNEI. The V gene end was trimmed by 2 bases and the J gene end by 7 bases; junction bases not matched to a gene: 8. CDR3 length: 15 residues. CDR3 amino acids: CASSEPPGGRQPQHF. The CDR3 region has the DNA TGTGCCAGCAGTGAACCGCCAGGGGGGCGGCAGCCCCAGCATTTT.

The rearrangement links TRBV15 to TRBJ2-1; 8 nucleotides match TRBD1. Per the germline V gene, CDR1 is LNHNV and CDR2 is YYDKDF (reference sequence). After removal of 6 bases from V and 9 bases from J, the junction contained 4 bases not matched to a gene. CDR3 size: 12 residues. This CDR3 reads CATSPDRGEQFF. For the CDR3, the DNA is TGTGCCACCAGTCCAGACAGGGGTGAGCAGTTCTTC.

The genes are TRBV7-2 and TRBJ2-1; D is perhaps TRBD1 (7 bases). V lost 4 bases and J lost 0, with 13 bases in between. Germline CDR1 and CDR2: SGHTA and FQGNSA. This CDR3 spans 16 amino acids. The CDR3 bases are TGTGCCAGCAGCTCAGGGGGGCTTAGCTCCTACAATGAGCAGTTCTTC. It codes for CASSSGGLSSYNEQFF.

The chain uses TRBV12-3 or TRBV12-4 and TRBJ2-7; D might be TRBD2 (6 bases). CDR3 size: 12 residues. The V end was cut by 8 bases, the J end by 6 bases, with 14 bases between. The chain's CDR3 is CASRGGLGEQYF. The CDR3 coding sequence is TGTGCCAGCCGAGGAGGGTTGGGCGAGCAGTACTTC.

V usage is TRBV9 and J usage is TRBJ1-2; no definite D call. The V and J ends lost 6 bases and 4 bases respectively, with 10 bases between them. Germline V gene sequence: CDR1 SGDLS, CDR2 YYNGEE. This CDR3 has 12 residues. CDR3 sequence reads: CASNRGSYGYTF. The DNA of the CDR3 is TGTGCCAGCAACCGAGGGTCCTATGGCTACACCTTC.

The V and J genes are TRBV5-1 and TRBJ2-1, with TRBD2 identical over 15 bases. The germline CDR1 and CDR2 sequences are SGHRS and YFSETQ. V lost 4 bases, J lost 9 bases, and 14 bases stayed unmatched. The CDR3 covers 18 residues. CDR3 sequence (DNA): TGCGCCAGCAGCCCCCGCCGGACTAGCGGGGGGGGTTCTGGTGAGCAGTTCTTC. Its protein is CASSPRRTSGGGSGEQFF.

Only one count was recorded for this clone. Here the CDR3 DNA reads TGTGCCAGCAGTGAACCTCTGGGGGGTTCACCCCTCCACTTT. Amino acid sequence: CASSEPLGGSPLHF. This chain joins TRBV6-1 and TRBJ1-6; D is perhaps TRBD1 (5 bases). CDR1 and CDR2 (germline): MNHNS, SASEGT. This CDR3 is built from 14 residues. V was trimmed by 2 bases and J by 9 bases, leaving 11 bases between them.

The chain recombines TRBV5-1 with TRBJ1-5; 9 bases line up with TRBD1. V dropped 4 bases and J dropped 4; count of bases not matched to a gene: 6. This CDR3 region has 15 residues. Germline CDR1 is SGHRS and CDR2 is YFSETQ. In DNA form, the CDR3 reads TGCGCCAGCAGCGCGGGACAGGGCCAAAATCAGCCCCAGCATTTT. Translation: CASSAGQGQNQPQHF.

The chain combines TRBV4-2 with TRBJ2-2; 13 bases are shared with TRBD2. J was trimmed by 5 bases and V by 4 bases; bases with no gene match: 10. The CDR3 contains 18 residues. Germline loops: CDR1 LGHNA, CDR2 YNFKEQ. The CDR3 loop reads CASSLSGLAGIKTGELFF. CDR3 bases: TGTGCCAGCAGCCTCTCGGGACTAGCGGGGATAAAGACCGGGGAGCTGTTTTTT.

As concerns this clone: Additional DNA sequences in this sample encode the identical CDR3. V and J are TRBV24-1 and TRBJ2-1; TRBD2 matches 8 bases. Germline V CDR1 and CDR2: KGHDR, SFDVKD. Trimming removed 9 bases from V and 3 bases from J; junction bases left unmatched: 3. This CDR3 has 13 residues. CDR3 bases: TGTGCCACCGGGCTAGCGGGCTACAATGAGCAGTTCTTC. It specifies CATGLAGYNEQFF.

The chain is built from TRBV4-1 and TRBJ1-2; D unresolved. The CDR3 contains 15 residues. Germline V gene lookup returns CDR1 MGHRA and CDR2 YSYEKL. V was clipped by 0 bases and J by 0 bases, with 8 bases between them. The CDR3 loop is CASSQDPAANYGYTF. The CDR3 DNA reads TGCGCCAGCAGCCAAGATCCCGCGGCTAACTATGGCTACACCTTC.

The chain recombines TRBV7-3 with TRBJ1-6; 7 positions match TRBD1. The CDR3 totals 16 residues. The germline V gene encodes CDR1 SGHTA and CDR2 FQGTGA. V dropped 6 bases and J dropped 8; count of bases not matched to a gene: 13. The CDR3 DNA reads as TGTGCCAGCAGGCCCCCACAGGGGCCCCCTTATTCACCCCTCCACTTT. Its translation is CASRPPQGPPYSPLHF.

CDR3 region: CASSLGTGGPAIYF. CDR3 in DNA: TGTGCCAGCAGCTTAGGGACAGGGGGCCCCGCCATATATTTT. This chain connects TRBV7-8 to TRBJ1-3, with 11 nucleotides matching TRBD1. The CDR3 consists of 14 residues. The V segment lost 1 base and the J segment 11 bases; nucleotides outside the gene matches: 4. From germline, CDR1 is SGHVS and CDR2 FQNEAQ.

In this sample, this clone turned up a few times. The chain employs TRBV3-1 (or the pseudogene TRBV3-2) and TRBJ1-2; a possible D gene is TRBD1 (5 bases). The V gene lost 5 bases and the J gene lost 5 bases, with 12 bases spanning the gap. The CDR3 consists of 13 residues. CDR1 and CDR2 (germline): LGHDT, YNNKEL (reference sequence). In DNA form, the CDR3 reads TGTGCCAGCAGCGCGATACAGGCGTATGGCTACACCTTC. Translation: CASSAIQAYGYTF.

This chain joins TRBV7-2 and TRBJ2-1, with TRBD2 matching over 7 bases. CDR3 length: 13 residues. V was pared by 8 bases and J by 9 bases, with 10 bases of the junction left unmatched. Per germline, CDR1 SGHTA and CDR2 FQGNSA. The CDR3 DNA follows: TGTGCCAGCGGGCTAGACGCTAGCGGTGAGCAGTTCTTC. Translated, it gives CASGLDASGEQFF.

This clone was found a few times. This chain uses TRBV28 with TRBJ2-7, with TRBD2 matching over 12 bases. Germline V gene data show CDR1 as MDHEN and CDR2 as SYDVKM. J was trimmed by 1 base and V by 5 bases; bases with no gene match: 12. This CDR3 contains 18 residues. The CDR3 loop reads CASSPRLAGERESYEQYF. For the CDR3, the DNA is TGTGCCAGCAGTCCGCGACTAGCGGGGGAGCGGGAATCCTACGAGCAGTACTTC.

The chain joins TRBV6-5 to TRBJ2-7, with TRBD2 matching over 7 bases. J was trimmed by 1 base and V by 5 bases; bases with no gene match: 5. Germline CDR1 reads MNHEY; CDR2 reads SVGAGI. This CDR3 spans 14 amino acids. CDR3 sequence (DNA): TGTGCCAGCAGTCGGACTAGACTATCCTACGAGCAGTACTTC. This encodes CASSRTRLSYEQYF.

The chain employs TRBV5-1 and TRBJ2-3, with D maybe TRBD2 (6 bases). The CDR3 extends over 15 amino acids. V lost 1 base and J lost 1, with 10 bases in between. The germline CDR1 and CDR2 sequences are SGHRS and YFSETQ. In DNA form, the CDR3 reads TGCGCCAGCAGCTTGCGGTGGGGGGGCACAGATACGCAGTATTTT. It encodes CASSLRWGGTDTQYF.

This sequence joins TRBV13 and TRBJ1-4, with D tentatively TRBD1 (6 bases). The CDR3 consists of 16 residues. The V and J ends lost 4 bases and 7 bases respectively, with 19 bases between them. Germline V gene sequence: CDR1 PRHDT, CDR2 FYEKMQ (reference sequence). The CDR3 is CASSYRSGGAVEKLFF. CDR3 nucleotide sequence: TGTGCCAGCAGCTACAGGTCTGGGGGCGCGGTTGAAAAACTGTTTTTT. The full variable domain, in which reference TRBV13 and TRBJ1-4 provide the parts outside the CDR3, is AAGVIQSPRHLIKEKRETATLKCYPIPRHDTVYWYQQGPGQDPQFLISFYEKMQSDKGSIPDRFSAQQFSDYHSELNMSSLELGDSALYFCASSYRSGGAVEKLFFGSGTQLSVL.

V and J are TRBV15 and TRBJ1-5; D is unclear. The CDR3 runs to 15 residues. The germline CDR1 and CDR2 sequences are LNHNV and YYDKDF (reference sequence). Trimming removed 0 bases at V and 3 bases at J, with 9 bases between. CDR3 amino acids: CATSRDRGTNQPQHF. CDR3 bases: TGTGCCACCAGCAGAGATCGGGGAACCAATCAGCCCCAGCATTTT.

V gene TRBV28 combines with J gene TRBJ1-2; 8 nucleotides line up with TRBD1. Per the germline V gene, CDR1 is MDHEN and CDR2 is SYDVKM. V lost 3 bases, J lost 6 bases, and 6 bases stayed unmatched. The CDR3 covers 14 residues. The CDR3 DNA reads as TGTGCCAGCAGTTTTATCCAGGGGGCGGATGGCTACACCTTC. Translated, it gives CASSFIQGADGYTF.

This chain joins TRBV4-1 and TRBJ2-3; possibly TRBD2 for D (6 bases). Trimming pared 0 bases from V and 4 bases from J, leaving 11 bases between. CDR3 length: 15 amino acids. Germline CDR1 MGHRA, CDR2 YSYEKL. Here the CDR3 DNA reads TGCGCCAGCAGCCAAGATGATTCTAGCGCAGATACGCAGTATTTT. Translating it yields CASSQDDSSADTQYF.

The chain employs TRBV11-2 and TRBJ2-1; the match to TRBD2 covers 9 bases. The CDR3 loop spans 16 amino acids. Trimming cost V 3 bases and J 6 bases; bases outside gene matches: 9. CDR1 and CDR2 from the germline V gene are SGHAT and FQNNGV. CDR3 in amino acids: CASSFLRGGLINEQFF. The CDR3 nucleotides are TGTGCCAGCAGCTTTTTGCGGGGGGGCCTAATCAATGAGCAGTTCTTC.

The chain links TRBV5-1 to TRBJ1-3, with D uncertain. Germline V lookup: CDR1 SGHRS, CDR2 YFSETQ. The CDR3 length is 16 residues. The V end lost 4 bases, the J end lost 0 bases, and 14 bases lay between the germline ends. The CDR3 DNA reads as TGCGCCAGCAGCCCTAACACAGCGGACTCTGGAAACACCATATATTTT. Residues: CASSPNTADSGNTIYF.

The chain uses TRBV12-3 or TRBV12-4 and TRBJ1-1; D gene unclear. The CDR3 covers 13 residues. V was clipped by 0 bases and J by 1 base, with 3 bases between them. The CDR3 region is CASSLAKNTEAFF. The CDR3, as DNA: TGTGCCAGCAGTTTAGCCAAGAACACTGAAGCTTTCTTT.